This is a list of T cell receptor beta chains from one sample in a study of regulatory T cells in long-lasting Graves disease. TCRdb re-called the multiplex PCR reads with MiXCR, one entry per CDR3 protein. The sample includes roughly 350,000 distinct CDR3 sequences, 15% to 20% seen only once; the top ten take 20% to 25%. These data also formed part of another study, on T cells in Graves' hyperthyroidism and ophthalmopathy.

The sample here was peripheral blood mononuclear cells (PBMCs), taken at new diagnosis, from a patient treated with antithyroid drugs. The receptor source for this set is a woman under 30 with Graves disease. CDR3s include the opening cysteine and the closing phenylalanine or tryptophan. A D gene is named only where the DNA matches it firmly. The size entry is marked missing in some rows and otherwise reads once, few, many or a size class.

clone size: few; D gene: NA; V gene: TRBV20-1; J gene: TRBJ1-6; CDR3 protein: CSARRGEDYNSPLHF; CDR3 DNA: TGCAGTGCTAGACGGGGGGAGGACTATAATTCACCCCTCCACTTT
clone size: many; D gene: NA; V gene: TRBV12-3/TRBV12-4; J gene: TRBJ2-6; CDR3 protein: CASSSTDSGANVLTF; CDR3 DNA: TGTGCCAGCAGTTCGACTGATTCTGGGGCCAACGTCCTGACTTTC
clone size: few; D gene: TRBD2; V gene: TRBV19; J gene: TRBJ2-7; CDR3 protein: CASSMGGAPAYEQYF; CDR3 DNA: TGTGCCAGTAGTATGGGAGGGGCCCCCGCCTACGAGCAGTACTTC
clone size: many; D gene: TRBD1; V gene: TRBV6-1; J gene: TRBJ1-1; CDR3 protein: CASSIGQGEFEAFF; CDR3 DNA: TGTGCCAGCAGCATCGGACAGGGGGAGTTTGAAGCTTTCTTT
clone size: many; D gene: TRBD2; V gene: TRBV3-1; J gene: TRBJ2-2; CDR3 protein: CASSPAFPWGGDTGELFF; CDR3 DNA: TGTGCCAGCAGCCCTGCTTTCCCCTGGGGGGGAGACACCGGGGAGCTGTTTTTT
clone size: many; D gene: TRBD1; V gene: TRBV20-1; J gene: TRBJ2-1; CDR3 protein: CSARDLRDSYNEQFF; CDR3 DNA: TGCAGTGCTAGAGATCTTAGGGACAGCTACAATGAGCAGTTCTTC
clone size: NA; D gene: TRBD1; V gene: TRBV7-9; J gene: TRBJ2-7; CDR3 protein: CACHTGGYEQYF; CDR3 DNA: TGTGCCTGCCACACAGGGGGCTACGAGCAGTACTTC
clone size: NA; D gene: NA; V gene: TRBV5-4; J gene: TRBJ1-2; CDR3 protein: CASSLGALGDYGYTF; CDR3 DNA: TGTGCCAGCAGCTTGGGGGCTCTCGGGGACTATGGCTACACCTTC
clone size: many; D gene: TRBD1; V gene: TRBV28; J gene: TRBJ1-1; CDR3 protein: CASNRGMNTEAFF; CDR3 DNA: TGTGCCAGTAACAGGGGAATGAACACTGAAGCTTTCTTT
clone size: many; D gene: TRBD1; V gene: TRBV10-3; J gene: TRBJ1-4; CDR3 protein: CAIRGDRAAEKLFF; CDR3 DNA: TGTGCCATCAGGGGGGACAGGGCAGCTGAAAAACTGTTTTTT
clone size: many; D gene: TRBD1; V gene: TRBV4-1; J gene: TRBJ1-1; CDR3 protein: CASSQDGGDRAEAFF; CDR3 DNA: TGCGCCAGCAGCCAAGATGGAGGGGACAGGGCAGAAGCTTTCTTT
clone size: NA; D gene: NA; V gene: TRBV12-3/TRBV12-4; J gene: TRBJ1-6; CDR3 protein: CASSLIKGSNSPLHF; CDR3 DNA: TGTGCCAGCAGTTTAATCAAGGGTTCTAATTCACCCCTCCACTTT
clone size: NA; D gene: NA; V gene: TRBV10-1; J gene: TRBJ2-1; CDR3 protein: CASSEAGMRNEQFF; CDR3 DNA: TGCGCCAGCAGTGAAGCCGGGATGAGGAATGAGCAGTTCTTC
clone size: many; D gene: NA; V gene: TRBV11-3; J gene: TRBJ1-1; CDR3 protein: CASSGSGSTEAFF; CDR3 DNA: TGTGCCAGCAGCGGCAGTGGTTCGACTGAAGCTTTCTTT
clone size: many; D gene: TRBD1; V gene: TRBV18; J gene: TRBJ2-4; CDR3 protein: CASSPLRQGSLSKNIQYF; CDR3 DNA: TGTGCCAGCTCACCACTGAGACAGGGGTCGCTATCCAAAAACATTCAGTACTTC
clone size: many; D gene: TRBD1; V gene: TRBV28; J gene: TRBJ2-7; CDR3 protein: CASVRQGANEQYF; CDR3 DNA: TGTGCCAGCGTCCGACAGGGGGCCAACGAGCAGTACTTC
clone size: many; D gene: NA; V gene: TRBV7-9; J gene: TRBJ2-2; CDR3 protein: CASIPYRVDTGELFF; CDR3 DNA: TGTGCCAGCATCCCGTACAGGGTTGACACCGGGGAGCTGTTTTTT
clone size: NA; D gene: NA; V gene: TRBV29-1; J gene: TRBJ2-3; CDR3 protein: CSVARSFGPDTQYF; CDR3 DNA: TGCAGCGTTGCTCGGTCGTTTGGCCCAGATACGCAGTATTTT
clone size: few; D gene: NA; V gene: TRBV29-1; J gene: TRBJ2-7; CDR3 protein: CSVVVVAYEQYF; CDR3 DNA: TGCAGCGTTGTGGTCGTCGCCTACGAGCAGTACTTC
clone size: many; D gene: NA; V gene: TRBV7-6; J gene: TRBJ2-1; CDR3 protein: CASSLERGGEQFF; CDR3 DNA: TGTGCCAGCAGCTTAGAGAGGGGGGGTGAGCAGTTCTTC
clone size: few; D gene: NA; V gene: TRBV24-1; J gene: TRBJ2-7; CDR3 protein: CATSPGLGYEQYF; CDR3 DNA: TGTGCCACCAGTCCAGGACTCGGCTACGAGCAGTACTTC
clone size: NA; D gene: NA; V gene: TRBV9; J gene: TRBJ2-5; CDR3 protein: CASSVELGTQYF; CDR3 DNA: TGTGCCAGCAGCGTAGAACTGGGGACCCAGTACTTC
clone size: many; D gene: TRBD2; V gene: TRBV5-4; J gene: TRBJ2-1; CDR3 protein: CASSPPRGGNEQFF; CDR3 DNA: TGTGCCAGCAGCCCCCCTCGGGGGGGGAATGAGCAGTTCTTC
clone size: many; D gene: TRBD1; V gene: TRBV2; J gene: TRBJ1-1; CDR3 protein: CASTADRGNTEAFF; CDR3 DNA: TGTGCCAGCACCGCGGACAGGGGGAACACTGAAGCTTTCTTT
clone size: many; D gene: TRBD1; V gene: TRBV28; J gene: TRBJ2-1; CDR3 protein: CASSQGPGTGFINEQFF; CDR3 DNA: TGTGCCAGCAGCCAAGGACCCGGGACAGGGTTTATCAATGAGCAGTTCTTC
clone size: many; D gene: NA; V gene: TRBV28; J gene: TRBJ2-1; CDR3 protein: CATGGGSSYNEQFF; CDR3 DNA: TGTGCCACCGGCGGAGGGAGCTCCTACAATGAGCAGTTCTTC
clone size: many; D gene: TRBD2; V gene: TRBV20-1; J gene: TRBJ2-3; CDR3 protein: CSARIGAGGVDTQYF; CDR3 DNA: TGCAGTGCTAGAATAGGAGCGGGGGGCGTAGATACGCAGTATTTT
clone size: few; D gene: NA; V gene: TRBV6-5; J gene: TRBJ1-5; CDR3 protein: CASSYVGVSNQPQHF; CDR3 DNA: TGTGCCAGCAGTTACGTAGGGGTTAGCAATCAGCCCCAGCATTTT
clone size: NA; D gene: NA; V gene: TRBV9; J gene: TRBJ2-1; CDR3 protein: CASSVGMEHEQFF; CDR3 DNA: TGTGCCAGCAGCGTAGGAATGGAGCATGAGCAGTTCTTC
clone size: NA; D gene: NA; V gene: TRBV5-6; J gene: TRBJ1-1; CDR3 protein: CASRVTGTEAFF; CDR3 DNA: TGTGCCAGCAGGGTGACGGGAACTGAAGCTTTCTTT
clone size: many; D gene: TRBD2; V gene: TRBV5-1; J gene: TRBJ2-7; CDR3 protein: CASRRTSGSSYEQYF; CDR3 DNA: TGCGCCAGCAGGCGGACTAGCGGGAGCTCCTACGAGCAGTACTTC
clone size: few; D gene: TRBD1; V gene: TRBV24-1; J gene: TRBJ2-2; CDR3 protein: CATSDQLRDRDTGELFF; CDR3 DNA: TGTGCCACCAGTGATCAGCTTCGGGACAGGGACACCGGGGAGCTGTTTTTT
clone size: few; D gene: NA; V gene: TRBV6-2/TRBV6-3; J gene: TRBJ2-6; CDR3 protein: CASIYSRSGANVLTF; CDR3 DNA: TGTGCCAGCATTTATTCCCGCTCTGGGGCCAACGTCCTGACTTTC
clone size: many; D gene: NA; V gene: TRBV5-1; J gene: TRBJ2-3; CDR3 protein: CASSLALRDISSDTQYF; CDR3 DNA: TGCGCCAGCAGCTTGGCCTTACGGGACATCTCCTCCGATACGCAGTATTTT
clone size: few; D gene: NA; V gene: TRBV20-1; J gene: TRBJ2-7; CDR3 protein: CSAGGQGGLQYF; CDR3 DNA: TGCAGTGCTGGGGGGCAGGGAGGATTGCAGTACTTC
clone size: few; D gene: NA; V gene: TRBV7-2; J gene: TRBJ2-1; CDR3 protein: CASSWYRNEQFF; CDR3 DNA: TGTGCCAGCAGCTGGTATCGCAATGAGCAGTTCTTC
clone size: many; D gene: TRBD1; V gene: TRBV28; J gene: TRBJ2-5; CDR3 protein: CASSFLRGTQETQYF; CDR3 DNA: TGTGCCAGCAGTTTTCTCAGGGGGACCCAAGAGACCCAGTACTTC
clone size: many; D gene: NA; V gene: TRBV18; J gene: TRBJ1-1; CDR3 protein: CASSPPEANTEAFF; CDR3 DNA: TGTGCCAGCTCACCTCCGGAAGCGAACACTGAAGCTTTCTTT
clone size: NA; D gene: TRBD1; V gene: TRBV9; J gene: TRBJ1-4; CDR3 protein: CASRGQDSGEKLFF; CDR3 DNA: TGTGCCAGCCGCGGACAGGACTCTGGTGAAAAACTGTTTTTT
clone size: NA; D gene: NA; V gene: TRBV19; J gene: TRBJ1-3; CDR3 protein: CASAEVHEVYSGNTIYF; CDR3 DNA: TGTGCCAGTGCAGAGGTTCATGAGGTCTACTCTGGAAACACCATATATTTT
clone size: many; D gene: NA; V gene: TRBV2; J gene: TRBJ2-7; CDR3 protein: CASSTGTLSYEQYF; CDR3 DNA: TGTGCCAGCAGCACCGGGACCCTCTCCTACGAGCAGTACTTC
clone size: few; D gene: TRBD1; V gene: TRBV29-1; J gene: TRBJ2-7; CDR3 protein: CSVGTGSYEQYF; CDR3 DNA: TGCAGCGTTGGGACAGGCTCCTACGAGCAGTACTTC
clone size: few; D gene: NA; V gene: TRBV10-2; J gene: TRBJ2-1; CDR3 protein: CASSESKSGHNEQFF; CDR3 DNA: TGCGCCAGCAGTGAGTCGAAGTCGGGGCACAATGAGCAGTTCTTC
clone size: many; D gene: NA; V gene: TRBV30; J gene: TRBJ2-5; CDR3 protein: CAWTAGFQETQYF; CDR3 DNA: TGTGCCTGGACTGCGGGATTCCAAGAGACCCAGTACTTC
clone size: NA; D gene: TRBD1; V gene: TRBV19; J gene: TRBJ2-5; CDR3 protein: CASSPRGQVGETQYF; CDR3 DNA: TGTGCCAGTAGTCCCCGGGGACAGGTGGGGGAGACCCAGTACTTC
clone size: many; D gene: TRBD1; V gene: TRBV7-6; J gene: TRBJ1-1; CDR3 protein: CASSLPTGRFAFF; CDR3 DNA: TGTGCCAGCAGCTTGCCGACAGGGCGGTTCGCTTTCTTT
clone size: NA; D gene: TRBD2; V gene: TRBV6-4; J gene: TRBJ2-6; CDR3 protein: CASSDPVGLAGGGSGANVLTF; CDR3 DNA: TGTGCCAGCAGTGACCCTGTTGGACTAGCGGGGGGCGGGTCTGGGGCCAACGTCCTGACTTTC
clone size: many; D gene: NA; V gene: TRBV5-1; J gene: TRBJ1-2; CDR3 protein: CASSSPGTLLRGYTF; CDR3 DNA: TGCGCCAGCAGCTCGCCCGGGACACTCCTACGTGGCTACACCTTC
clone size: few; D gene: TRBD1; V gene: TRBV20-1; J gene: TRBJ2-3; CDR3 protein: CSATPRDRGRAGPTDTQYF; CDR3 DNA: TGCAGTGCCACCCCCCGGGACAGGGGAAGGGCGGGCCCAACAGATACGCAGTATTTT
clone size: few; D gene: NA; V gene: TRBV6-5; J gene: TRBJ2-7; CDR3 protein: CASSYVTFGRIYEQYF; CDR3 DNA: TGTGCCAGCAGTTACGTGACATTTGGAAGGATCTACGAGCAGTACTTC
clone size: few; D gene: NA; V gene: TRBV5-1; J gene: TRBJ1-2; CDR3 protein: CASSVSPAARANYGYTF; CDR3 DNA: TGCGCCAGCAGCGTCTCCCCTGCGGCCAGGGCAAACTATGGCTACACCTTC
clone size: many; D gene: NA; V gene: TRBV28; J gene: TRBJ2-7; CDR3 protein: CASRSGGANYEQYF; CDR3 DNA: TGTGCCAGCAGGTCGGGCGGGGCGAACTACGAGCAGTACTTC
clone size: few; D gene: TRBD1; V gene: TRBV6-2/TRBV6-3; J gene: TRBJ2-7; CDR3 protein: CATRQGSYEQYF; CDR3 DNA: TGTGCCACCCGACAGGGGTCCTACGAGCAGTACTTC